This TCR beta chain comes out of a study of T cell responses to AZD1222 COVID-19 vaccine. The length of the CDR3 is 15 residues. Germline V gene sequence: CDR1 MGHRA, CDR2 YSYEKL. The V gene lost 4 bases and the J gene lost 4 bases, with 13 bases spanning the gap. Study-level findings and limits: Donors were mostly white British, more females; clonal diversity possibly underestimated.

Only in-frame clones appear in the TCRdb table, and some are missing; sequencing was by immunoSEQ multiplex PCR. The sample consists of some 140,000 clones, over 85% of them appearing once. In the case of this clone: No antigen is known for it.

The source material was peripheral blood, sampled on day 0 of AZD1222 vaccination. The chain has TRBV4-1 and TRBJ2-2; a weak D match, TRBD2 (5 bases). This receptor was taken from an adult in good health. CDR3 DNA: TGCGCCAGCAGCCCTGGACTCCTAGTCACCGGGGAGCTGTTTTTT. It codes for CASSPGLLVTGELFF.